This TCR beta chain was identified in a study of shared clonotypes between healthy human individuals (TCRdb year 2020). At the level of the whole study: Two women and a few men aged 18 to 49 years were included in the cohort. Per donor, three plates each were used for CD4 naive and CD4 memory, two for CD8 naive, and one for CD8 memory. To increase sequencing depth and limit assay-specific biases, TCR repertoire library preparation and sequencing were carried out by different laboratories using diverse techniques. Each donor's leukapheresis produced roughly between about 0.9 and 9.5 billion PBMCs. Blood TCR repertoires of several healthy adults were deeply sequenced to estimate repertoire size and the extent of clonotype sharing between individuals. What the authors observed across the whole study: Higher generation probabilities were observed for clonotypes shared by all four sorted-subset donors than for non-shared clonotypes. Only blood was sampled, and tissue TCR repertoires likely differ from those in blood. The small number of donors limited the genetic and exposure-history diversity represented. Based on pairwise subsampling, the degree of clonotype sharing among donors was expected to be affected by sequencing depth. Sharing across four donors was observed for approximately 5% of naive CD4, 3% to 3.5% of naive CD8, 2% to 2.5% of memory CD4, and approximately 0.41% of memory CD8 clonotypes. Incomplete sequencing was indicated by rarefaction of sorted-subset datasets, despite the large sequencing depth. Larger estimated clonotype richness was generally found for naive subsets than for memory subsets.

V drops 9 bases and J drops 5 bases, leaving 18 bases in between. The CDR3 measures 14 amino acids from cysteine to phenylalanine. Only the CDR3 part of the read is kept: 42 bases, read in frame from the first base. Looking up the germline V gene yields CDR1 MNHNS and CDR2 SASEGT. With respect to this clone: What this receptor recognizes is not known. One base away there is no much larger clone; base qualities are not given.

TCR CDR3 regions were amplified from genomic DNA by multiplex PCR using the deep immunoSEQ assay. Genomic DNA extracted from each cell subset was distributed evenly over all wells of several immunoSEQ 96-well plates, and each plate served as one replicate. For sorted subsets, each replicate PCR was loaded with roughly 0.2 ug genomic DNA, equivalent to 30,000 or so T cell genomes. Purified libraries were measured with a Qubit 3.0 fluorometer, size-checked on a Bioanalyzer 2100, and measured again with the KAPA Library Quantification kit. Every immunoSEQ 96-well plate was sequenced on a separate single-read 150-cycle Illumina NextSeq 550 flow cell. Per the authors' processing: Because only junctional sequences without quality scores were contained in the immunoSEQ output, filtering matching that applied to full-length reads could not be performed. Sequences were annotated with PyIR, a Python wrapper for IgBLAST v1.9, and V/J genes and CDR3 were assigned using IMGT germline references. Reads with weak V/J assignments (E-value above 1e-6), missing CDR3, stop codons, out-of-frame junctions, or ambiguous translated residues were removed. V3J clonotypes were defined as sequences sharing the same inferred V gene, J gene, and CDR3 amino acid sequence. Percentage overlap between repertoires was computed as shared unique clonotypes divided by the size of the smaller repertoire. Richness of each repertoire was evaluated using RTK rarefaction, the Chao1 estimator, and Recon v2.1 estimates of unobserved clonotypes. Generation probabilities for all TCRbeta clonotypes obtained by the gDNA method from a handful of donors were computed using OLGA. This is the immuneACCESS table as TCRdb keeps it, with only in-frame sequences that have V and J called. A part of the clones is gone; compared with another copy, unresolved V genes explain less than half, and the rest is unexplained. D and trimming were read from the DNA, whereas the V and J calls and clone size are those reported in that table. Counted in this sample were a few million clones; more than 80% of them appeared once. The ten largest clones take up 0.3% to 0.4% of the sample.

Donors were healthy HIV-negative adults with no recently reported acute infections or vaccinations. Every donor was a Caucasian adult residing in Nashville, Tennessee, USA. CD4+ T cells were enriched by magnetic negative selection, after which naive cells were positively selected on CD45RA and the negative fraction was taken as the memory subset. Blood was collected by leukapheresis, and PBMCs were isolated by Ficoll-Histopaque density gradient centrifugation and then cryopreserved in liquid nitrogen vapor phase. Purity and quantity of every magnetically sorted T cell population were checked by analytical flow cytometry. Genomic DNA was isolated from every sorted fraction and measured by UV absorbance on a Nanodrop 2000c.

The chain links TRBV6-1 with TRBJ2-3; possibly the D gene is TRBD1, per 6 matching bases. The sequenced sample was naive CD4+ T cells from PBMCs. The cell subset or site label here, explained by the study, means: CD45RA+ positively selected. The sequence was obtained from a man aged 18 to 29 in good health. Some clones in this sample may be carry-over from other donors' samples. The nucleotide sequence reads TGTGCCAGTAGCCGGGACACCGTCGTAGATACGCAGTATTTT. This gives the protein CASSRDTVVDTQYF.